The 17 T cell receptor beta chains listed next were all sequenced from one sample in a study of T cell responses to AZD1222 COVID-19 vaccine. TCRdb's copy holds only in-frame clones and misses some; the assay was immunoSEQ multiplex PCR. The sample holds about 150,000 clones, 80% to 95% seen once. The input for sequencing was peripheral blood, taken on day 0 of AZD1222 vaccination. The receptors derive from an adult in good health.

The gene calls are TRBV3-1 (or the pseudogene TRBV3-2) and TRBJ1-3; 7 bases align to TRBD1. CDR3 size: 13 residues. The junction had 4 bases not matched to a gene; V was cut back by 0 bases and J by 11 bases. Germline V gene data show CDR1 as LGHDT and CDR2 as YNNKEL (reference sequence). This CDR3 reads CASSQDRGLPIYF. As DNA, the CDR3 is TGTGCCAGCAGCCAAGACAGGGGGTTACCCATATATTTT.

The chain combines TRBV12-3 or TRBV12-4 with TRBJ1-5; a weak D match, TRBD1 (5 bases). Between the trimmed V and J ends, which lost 7 bases and 6 bases, there was a span of 13 bases. The CDR3 is 13 residues long. This CDR3 reads CASTPGGSQPQHF. The CDR3 coding sequence is TGTGCCAGCACTCCTGGGGGGAGTCAGCCCCAGCATTTT.

The chain uses TRBV12-3 or TRBV12-4 and TRBJ2-1; 7 positions match TRBD2. Trimming cost V 1 base and J 7 bases; bases outside gene matches: 1. The CDR3 is 13 residues long. As DNA, the CDR3 is TGTGCCAGCAGTTTAGGGGGGGGGAATGAGCAGTTCTTC. It specifies CASSLGGGNEQFF.

The J gene is TRBJ1-2, the V gene TRBV12-3 or TRBV12-4; D gene ambiguous. This CDR3 has 13 residues. V lost 5 bases to trimming and J lost 4 bases, with 11 bases between them. This CDR3 reads CASSLTGGYGYTF. The CDR3 DNA reads TGTGCCAGCAGTCTGACGGGAGGCTATGGCTACACCTTC.

A few counts support this clone. V is TRBV19 and J is TRBJ1-1; D uncertain. The CDR3 spans 13 residues. Germline V gene lookup returns CDR1 LNHDA and CDR2 SQIVND (reference sequence). Trimming left V 6 bases short and J 10 bases short, with 18 bases between. CDR3 DNA sequence: TGTGCCAGTAGAAATGCGTTAGCGGAGGGAGCTTTCTTT. Residues: CASRNALAEGAFF. The full variable domain, completed using reference TRBV19 and TRBJ1-1, is DGGITQSPKYLFRKEGQNVTLSCEQNLNHDAMYWYRQDPGQGLRLIYYSQIVNDFQKGDIAEGYSVSREKKESFPLTVTSAQKNPTAFYLCASRNALAEGAFFGQGTRLTVV.

V usage is TRBV4-1 and J usage is TRBJ1-3; TRBD1 matches 8 bases. The CDR3 consists of 16 residues. Germline-derived CDR1 and CDR2 are MGHRA and YSYEKL. Trimming cost V 0 bases and J 3 bases; bases outside gene matches: 4. CDR3 DNA: TGCGCCAGCAGCCAAGAGGCAGGGGGCGGTGGAAACACCATATATTTT. Translation: CASSQEAGGGGNTIYF.

This chain uses TRBV28 with TRBJ1-2, with TRBD1 matching over 12 bases. The germline V gene has CDR1 MDHEN and CDR2 SYDVKM. This CDR3 has 18 amino acids. V was clipped by 8 bases and J by 0 bases; unmatched bases: 13. The CDR3 loop is CASLAFGDRGQTNYGYTF. The CDR3 region has the DNA TGTGCCAGCCTCGCGTTCGGGGACAGGGGGCAGACTAACTATGGCTACACCTTC.

This rearrangement joins TRBV9 to TRBJ2-3; 9 bases agree with TRBD1. This CDR3 has 18 residues. The germline V gene has CDR1 SGDLS and CDR2 YYNGEE. With V trimmed by 0 bases and J by 2 bases, 10 bases remained unmatched. CDR3 protein: CASSVVARTGDVTDTQYF. DNA for the CDR3: TGTGCCAGCAGCGTAGTGGCTAGGACAGGGGATGTCACAGATACGCAGTATTTT.

The V gene is TRBV7-3, the J gene TRBJ1-2; 8 bases line up with TRBD1. The CDR3 has 14 residues. J lost 6 bases, V lost 1 base, and 4 bases had no gene match. Per germline, CDR1 SGHTA and CDR2 FQGTGA. The CDR3 loop is CASSLSQGAHGYTF. The CDR3 bases are TGTGCCAGCAGCTTAAGTCAGGGGGCGCATGGCTACACCTTC.

The J gene is TRBJ1-1, the V gene TRBV10-3; D remains ambiguous. Germline lookup yields CDR1 ENHRY and CDR2 SYGVKD. Trimming stripped 8 bases from V and 1 base from J, with 8 bases between. The CDR3 has 12 residues. The CDR3 reads CAIARANTEAFF. The CDR3 coding sequence is TGTGCCATCGCAAGGGCGAACACTGAAGCTTTCTTT.

The V and J genes are TRBV10-3 and TRBJ2-2, with D possibly TRBD2 on 6 matching bases. Germline V gene lookup returns CDR1 ENHRY and CDR2 SYGVKD. The V and J ends lost 9 bases and 4 bases respectively, with 15 bases between them. The CDR3 length is 14 residues. The DNA of the CDR3 is TGTGCCATGGGGCAGCAGGGAGGCACCGGGGAGCTGTTTTTT. This translates into CAMGQQGGTGELFF.

The J gene is TRBJ1-5, the V gene TRBV4-1; 7 bases line up with TRBD1. The CDR3 is 14 amino acids. Germline assignment: CDR1 MGHRA and CDR2 YSYEKL. The V segment lost 5 bases and the J segment 8 bases; nucleotides outside the gene matches: 9. Here the CDR3 reads CASSWDSTIEPQHF. The CDR3 bases are TGCGCCAGCAGCTGGGACAGTACAATCGAGCCCCAGCATTTT.

V is TRBV7-6 and J is TRBJ2-2; D call uncertain. Per the germline V gene, CDR1 is SGHVS and CDR2 is FNYEAQ. Trimming left V 5 bases short and J 0 bases short, with 22 bases between. The CDR3 runs 19 residues. The CDR3 here is CASSPVLISPDANTGELFF. The DNA of the CDR3 is TGTGCCAGCAGCCCAGTTTTAATTAGCCCGGATGCGAACACCGGGGAGCTGTTTTTT.

V gene TRBV11-2 combines with J gene TRBJ2-3; D is uncertain. Trimming stripped 1 base from V and 6 bases from J, with 14 bases between. Germline-derived CDR1 and CDR2 are SGHAT and FQNNGV. The CDR3 runs 15 residues. The CDR3 DNA follows: TGTGCCAGCAGCTTAGGGAACGGTGCTTTGGATACGCAGTATTTT. Translated: CASSLGNGALDTQYF.

The chain carries TRBV27 and TRBJ1-6; perhaps TRBD1 as D (6 bases). Germline-derived CDR1 and CDR2 are MNHEY and SMNVEV (reference sequence). V lost 0 bases, J lost 7 bases, and 10 bases lay in between. This CDR3 is built from 15 residues. CDR3 amino acids: CASSLSGDTNSPLHF. The DNA of the CDR3 is TGTGCCAGCAGTTTATCGGGGGACACCAATTCACCCCTCCACTTT.

This clone was counted between two and nine times. The chain recombines TRBV6-4 with TRBJ1-2; D uncertain. The germline V and J ends were trimmed by 0 bases and 4 bases, with 9 bases remaining between them. Germline loops: CDR1 MRHNA, CDR2 SNTAGT. The CDR3 sequence is 14 residues long. The chain's CDR3 is CASSDSSASYGYTF. The CDR3 DNA follows: TGTGCCAGCAGTGACTCATCAGCTAGCTATGGCTACACCTTC.

The rearrangement links TRBV19 to TRBJ1-2, with TRBD1 matching over 7 bases. The V segment lost 7 bases and the J segment 3 bases; nucleotides outside the gene matches: 11. This CDR3 has 15 residues. Germline V gene lookup returns CDR1 LNHDA and CDR2 SQIVND (reference sequence). The CDR3 nucleotides are TGTGCCAGTACCTTCGCGGGTGACAGGGACTATGGCTACACCTTC. It translates to CASTFAGDRDYGYTF.